A selection of T cell receptor beta chains follows, all from one sample in a study of CD8 T cells in Susac syndrome. Each CDR3 protein is one row after TCRdb ran MiXCR on the immunoSEQ multiplex PCR reads. The data hold 400,000 or so distinct CDR3 sequences, with 85% observed a single time. Sequencing was carried out using CD8+ T cells from PBMCs. The receptors stem from a human donor with multiple sclerosis. CDR3s include the opening cysteine and the closing phenylalanine or tryptophan.

V	J	CDR3
TRBV14	TRBJ2-3	CASSQDAGMEGAASTDTQYF
TRBV2	TRBJ2-7	CASSEALLSGRYEQYF
TRBV4-1	TRBJ1-6	CASSHSGTDNSPLHF
TRBV6-1	TRBJ2-7	CASWSTGASYEQYF
TRBV4-1	TRBJ2-1	CASSLREAGDYYNEQFF
TRBV28	TRBJ2-7	CASSLWSGPYEQYF
TRBV5-6	TRBJ2-4	CASSEVRDLTKNIQYF
TRBV14	TRBJ1-1	CASSQGFTEGNTEAFF
TRBV29-1	TRBJ2-7	CSVEMRPNSYEQYF
TRBV2	TRBJ2-3	CASSYDPNDTQYF
TRBV27	TRBJ2-1	CASSWGGDVSYNEQFF
TRBV12-3/TRBV12-4	TRBJ2-1	CASSLTSNEQFF
TRBV27	TRBJ1-1	CASREITGNTEAFF
TRBV28	TRBJ2-7	CASSFYRGGHEQYF
TRBV6-5	TRBJ2-2	CASSYLGVGEVELFF
TRBV19	TRBJ1-1	CASSSIFEAFF
TRBV7-7	TRBJ1-3	CASSLETGPGNTIYF
TRBV6-1	TRBJ2-2	CASREQGPGELFF
TRBV5-5	TRBJ1-2	CASSAGTPNYGYTF
TRBV19	TRBJ1-1	CASSVIPGGTTEAFF